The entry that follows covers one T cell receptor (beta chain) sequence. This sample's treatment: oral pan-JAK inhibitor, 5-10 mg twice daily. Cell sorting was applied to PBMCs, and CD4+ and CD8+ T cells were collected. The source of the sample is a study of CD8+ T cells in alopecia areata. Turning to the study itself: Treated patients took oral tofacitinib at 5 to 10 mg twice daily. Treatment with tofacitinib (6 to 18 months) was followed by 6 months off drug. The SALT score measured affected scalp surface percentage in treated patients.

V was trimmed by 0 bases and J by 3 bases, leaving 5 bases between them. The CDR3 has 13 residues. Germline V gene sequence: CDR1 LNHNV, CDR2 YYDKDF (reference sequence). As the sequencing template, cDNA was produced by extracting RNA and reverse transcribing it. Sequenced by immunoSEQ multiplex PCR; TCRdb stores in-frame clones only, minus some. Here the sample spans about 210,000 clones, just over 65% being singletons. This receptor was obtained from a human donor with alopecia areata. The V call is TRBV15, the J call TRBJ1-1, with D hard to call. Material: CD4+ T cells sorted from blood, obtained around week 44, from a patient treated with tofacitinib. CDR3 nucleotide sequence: TGTGCCACCAGCAGAGATCAGGACACTGAAGCTTTCTTT. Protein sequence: CATSRDQDTEAFF.